Sequencing of this T cell receptor beta chain was carried out in a study of blood T cell repertoires in COVID-19. Whole-study context: Donors in the United States, Italy and Spain gave samples during acute or convalescent COVID-19. Nucleic acid was either cDNA or gDNA, and it came from T cells, B-cell-depleted T cells, or PBMCs.

Profiling relied on immunoSEQ multiplex PCR, and the TCRdb table lists in-frame clones only, not all of them. This sample yields over 200,000 clones, of which 80% to 90% are seen a single time; 15% to 20% belongs to the top ten. The germline gives CDR1 SGHRS, CDR2 YFSETQ. This CDR3 contains 15 residues. With 0 bases removed from V and 5 bases from J, the gap between germline ends came to 12 bases. The receptor was isolated from a woman older than 75 with active or convalescent COVID-19. This sequence joins TRBV5-1 and TRBJ2-1, with a weak D call TRBD1 (5 bases). The specimen sequenced was peripheral blood. The CDR3 is CASSLAWTRNNEQFF. For the CDR3, the DNA is TGCGCCAGCAGCTTGGCGTGGACAAGAAACAATGAGCAGTTCTTC.